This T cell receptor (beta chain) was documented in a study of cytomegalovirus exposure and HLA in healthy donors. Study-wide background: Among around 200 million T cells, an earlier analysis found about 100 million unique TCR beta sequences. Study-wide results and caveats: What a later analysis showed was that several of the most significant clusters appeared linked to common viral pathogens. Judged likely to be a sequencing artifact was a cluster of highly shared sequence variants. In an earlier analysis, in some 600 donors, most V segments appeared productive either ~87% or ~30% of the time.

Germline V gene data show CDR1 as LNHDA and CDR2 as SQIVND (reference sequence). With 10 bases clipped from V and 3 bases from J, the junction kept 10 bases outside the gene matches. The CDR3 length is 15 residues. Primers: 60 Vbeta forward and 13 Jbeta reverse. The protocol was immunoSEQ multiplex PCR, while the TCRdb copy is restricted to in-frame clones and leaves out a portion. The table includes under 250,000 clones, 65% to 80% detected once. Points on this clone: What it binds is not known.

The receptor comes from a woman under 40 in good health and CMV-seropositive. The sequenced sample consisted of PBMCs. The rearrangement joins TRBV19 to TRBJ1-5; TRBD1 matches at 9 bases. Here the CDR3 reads CATRPGTGSNQPQHF. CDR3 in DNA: TGTGCCACCCGACCCGGGACAGGGTCCAATCAGCCCCAGCATTTT.